The sequence of this T cell receptor (beta chain) was determined in a study of CD8 T cells in Susac syndrome. The length of the CDR3 is 15 residues. Germline V gene data show CDR1 as SGHTA and CDR2 as FQGTGA. The V gene lost 1 base and the J gene lost 1 base, with 10 bases spanning the gap. The T cells that were sequenced for TCR beta were CD8+ and CD4+ cells from blood. The study used treatment-naive patients who had stable or active relapsing-remitting disease as multiple sclerosis controls. RNA totalling about 0.5 to 1 ug underwent reverse transcription with random hexamers. An immunoSEQ multiplex PCR generated amplified TCR beta CDR3 products spanning 54 Vbeta and 13 Jbeta. TCRdb passed the immunoSEQ multiplex PCR reads through MiXCR, listing each CDR3 protein once. The repertoire holds over 150,000 distinct CDR3 sequences, with about 94% as singletons.

The receptor was isolated from a human donor with multiple sclerosis. The chain combines TRBV7-3 with TRBJ1-1; D uncertain. The specimen was CD4+ T cells from PBMCs. As DNA, the CDR3 is TGTGCCAGCAGCTTAAACCGGGCCTCGAACACTGAAGCTTTCTTT. It yields the protein CASSLNRASNTEAFF.